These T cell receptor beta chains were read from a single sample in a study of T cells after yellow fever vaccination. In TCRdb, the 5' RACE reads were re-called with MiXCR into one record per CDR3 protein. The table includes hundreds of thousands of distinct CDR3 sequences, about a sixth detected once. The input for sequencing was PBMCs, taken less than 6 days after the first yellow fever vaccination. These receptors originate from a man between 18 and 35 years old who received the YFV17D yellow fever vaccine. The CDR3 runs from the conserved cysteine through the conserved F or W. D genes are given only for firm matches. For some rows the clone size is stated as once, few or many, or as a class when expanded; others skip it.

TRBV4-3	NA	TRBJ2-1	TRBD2	CASSQLGGMSYNEQFF	TGCGCCAGCAGCCAACTGGGGGGGATGTCCTACAATGAGCAGTTCTTC
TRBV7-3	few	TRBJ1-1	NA	CASSSSLGNTEAFF	TGTGCCAGCAGCTCGTCGCTGGGGAACACTGAAGCTTTCTTT
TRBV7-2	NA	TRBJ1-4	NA	CASSLPREDEKLFF	TGTGCCAGCAGCTTACCCCGGGAGGATGAAAAACTGTTTTTT
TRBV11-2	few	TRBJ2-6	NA	CASSFTLGANVLTF	TGTGCCAGCAGCTTCACTCTGGGAGCCAACGTCCTGACTTTC
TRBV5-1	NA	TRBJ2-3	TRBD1	CASSPQTGVVNTQYF	TGCGCCAGCAGCCCCCAGACAGGGGTGGTAAATACGCAGTATTTT
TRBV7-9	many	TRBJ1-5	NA	CASSLDRQPQHF	TGTGCCAGCAGCTTAGATAGGCAGCCCCAGCATTTT
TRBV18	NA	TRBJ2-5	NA	CASSPTIQETQYF	TGTGCCAGCTCGCCGACTATCCAAGAGACCCAGTACTTC
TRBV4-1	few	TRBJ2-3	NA	CASSVIATSTDTQYF	TGCGCCAGCAGCGTAATAGCGACTAGCACAGATACGCAGTATTTT
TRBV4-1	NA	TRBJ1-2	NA	CASSQDRGSHYGYTF	TGCGCCAGCAGCCAAGATAGGGGGAGTCACTATGGCTACACCTTC
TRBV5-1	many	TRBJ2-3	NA	CASSLTGPIGDTQYF	TGCGCCAGCAGCTTAACAGGGCCGATAGGAGATACGCAGTATTTT
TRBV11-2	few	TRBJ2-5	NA	CASSLMRDQETQYF	TGTGCCAGCAGCTTAATGCGGGACCAAGAGACCCAGTACTTC
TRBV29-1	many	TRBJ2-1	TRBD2	CSVDKGTSGSNEQFF	TGCAGCGTGGATAAAGGGACTAGCGGGTCAAATGAGCAGTTCTTC
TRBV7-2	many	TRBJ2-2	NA	CASSLVGGASTGELFF	TGTGCCAGCAGCTTAGTGGGGGGAGCGAGCACCGGGGAGCTGTTTTTT
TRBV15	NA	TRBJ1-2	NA	CATSLFPYGYTF	TGTGCCACCAGCCTATTCCCCTATGGCTACACCTTC
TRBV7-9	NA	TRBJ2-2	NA	CASRRPGTPNTGELFF	TGTGCCAGCAGACGGCCCGGGACACCGAACACCGGGGAGCTGTTTTTT
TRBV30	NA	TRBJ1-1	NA	CAWSLNTEAFF	TGTGCCTGGAGTCTTAACACTGAAGCTTTCTTT
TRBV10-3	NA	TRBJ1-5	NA	CAISESKGGPGMIDQPQHF	TGTGCCATCAGTGAGTCGAAGGGGGGCCCAGGGATGATCGATCAGCCCCAGCATTTT
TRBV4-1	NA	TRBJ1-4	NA	CASSQVGGLLVANEKLFF	TGCGCCAGCAGCCAAGTAGGGGGGCTCCTGGTGGCTAATGAAAAACTGTTTTTT
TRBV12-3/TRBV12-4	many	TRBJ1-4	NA	CASNLGAGKLFF	TGTGCCAGCAACCTAGGGGCAGGAAAACTGTTTTTT
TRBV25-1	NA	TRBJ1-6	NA	CASSAHGGRLALHF	TGTGCCAGCAGTGCGCACGGTGGCCGTTTGGCCCTCCACTTT
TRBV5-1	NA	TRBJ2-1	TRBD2	CASSLDSGEYNEQFF	TGCGCCAGCAGCTTGGATAGCGGGGAATACAATGAGCAGTTCTTC
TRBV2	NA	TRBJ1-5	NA	CASSESGWDQPQHF	TGTGCCAGCAGTGAAAGTGGGTGGGATCAGCCCCAGCATTTT
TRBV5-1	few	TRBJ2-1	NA	CASSLPANEQFF	TGCGCCAGCAGCTTGCCAGCCAATGAGCAGTTCTTC
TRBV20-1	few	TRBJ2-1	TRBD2	CSVGGGSYNEQFF	TGCAGTGTGGGGGGGGGCTCCTACAATGAGCAGTTCTTC
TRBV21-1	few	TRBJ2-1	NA	CAVGSVAGGPVNEQFF	TGTGCCGTCGGCTCGGTAGCGGGGGGGCCGGTCAATGAGCAGTTCTTC
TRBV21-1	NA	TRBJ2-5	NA	CASSKSILGPRNAGRQGGETQYF	TGTGCCAGCAGCAAATCAATCTTGGGGCCAAGAAATGCAGGGCGTCAGGGCGGTGAGACCCAGTACTTC
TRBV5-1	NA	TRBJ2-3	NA	CASSLGARTDTQYF	TGCGCCAGCAGCTTGGGGGCACGCACAGATACGCAGTATTTT
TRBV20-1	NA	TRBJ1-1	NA	CSARAGAAKNTEAFF	TGCAGTGCTAGAGCGGGCGCAGCTAAGAACACTGAAGCTTTCTTT
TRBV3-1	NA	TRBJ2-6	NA	CASSQDSSHPTPGANVLTF	TGTGCCAGCAGCCAAGACAGTAGTCATCCCACCCCTGGGGCCAACGTCCTGACTTTC
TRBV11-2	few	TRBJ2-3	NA	CASSLEGERADTQYF	TGTGCCAGCAGCTTAGAGGGGGAGAGGGCAGATACGCAGTATTTT
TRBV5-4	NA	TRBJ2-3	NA	CASSLGTTKAGDTQYF	TGTGCCAGCAGCCTAGGGACGACAAAGGCCGGAGATACGCAGTATTTT
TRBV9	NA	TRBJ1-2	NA	CASSRSNQKGYTF	TGTGCCAGCAGCAGATCCAACCAAAAGGGCTACACCTTC
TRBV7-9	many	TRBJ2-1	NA	CASSPPSVNEQFF	TGTGCCAGCAGCCCCCCAAGTGTAAATGAGCAGTTCTTC
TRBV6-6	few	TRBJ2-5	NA	CATVGGGETQYF	TGTGCCACCGTAGGTGGTGGAGAGACCCAGTACTTC
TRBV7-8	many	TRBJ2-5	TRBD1	CASSSGQGWGETQYF	TGTGCCAGCAGCTCAGGACAGGGTTGGGGGGAGACCCAGTACTTC
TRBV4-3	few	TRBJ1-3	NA	CASSQDVWGLGGNTIYF	TGCGCCAGCAGCCAAGATGTGTGGGGGCTAGGCGGAAACACCATATATTTT
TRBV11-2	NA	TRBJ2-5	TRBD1	CASSRTGGLQETQYF	TGTGCCAGCAGCCGGACAGGGGGACTTCAAGAGACCCAGTACTTC
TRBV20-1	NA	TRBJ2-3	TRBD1	CSAGPRTGEFTDTQYF	TGCAGTGCAGGGCCCCGGACAGGGGAGTTCACAGATACGCAGTATTTT
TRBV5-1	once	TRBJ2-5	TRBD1	CASSVPGTGVETQYF	TGCGCCAGCAGCGTACCCGGGACAGGGGTAGAGACCCAGTACTTC
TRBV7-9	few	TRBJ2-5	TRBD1	CASSFEGAGTQYF	TGTGCCAGCAGCTTCGAGGGGGCGGGGACCCAGTACTTC
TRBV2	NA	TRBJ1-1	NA	CASSGLGTNTEAFF	TGTGCCAGCAGTGGCTTAGGGACGAACACTGAAGCTTTCTTT
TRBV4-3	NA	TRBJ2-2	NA	CASSQGGWGPRTGELFF	TGCGCCAGCAGTCAAGGGGGGTGGGGGCCTAGGACCGGGGAGCTGTTTTTT
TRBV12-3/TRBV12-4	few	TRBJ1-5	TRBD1	CASRIQGANQPQHF	TGTGCCAGCAGAATACAGGGGGCAAATCAGCCCCAGCATTTT
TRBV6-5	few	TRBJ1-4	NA	CASTLLEGPEEKLFF	TGTGCCAGCACCCTCCTTGAGGGGCCGGAAGAAAAACTGTTTTTT
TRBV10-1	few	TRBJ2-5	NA	CARRGDARTQYF	TGCGCCAGAAGAGGGGACGCCCGGACCCAGTACTTC
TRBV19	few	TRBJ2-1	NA	CASSIGDSDEQFF	TGTGCCAGTAGTATAGGAGATTCCGATGAGCAGTTCTTC